Below, 11 T cell receptor beta chains from the same sample are listed, as sequenced in a study of blood T cell repertoires in COVID-19. Sequencing was performed with immunoSEQ multiplex PCR; in TCRdb, only in-frame clones are kept and a portion is missing. Of tens of thousands of clones listed, 75% to 90% were seen once; the top ten hold around 5.2%. Input material: peripheral blood. The receptors originated from a man in his 60s with COVID-19, enrolled during active disease.

The chain employs TRBV28 and TRBJ2-3, with D possibly being TRBD1 (7 bases). The ends were cut back, 7 bases at V and 5 bases at J, with 16 bases in the middle. The V gene's germline CDR1 is MDHEN and CDR2 SYDVKM. The CDR3 sequence is 14 residues long. DNA of the CDR3: TGTGCCAGCAATGGACAGGACTATAGAGATACGCAGTATTTT. It is translated as CASNGQDYRDTQYF.

The CDR3 DNA reads as TGTGCTAGTGGTTTGACCACAGGGTCAAACGGTCCCGGGGAGCTGTTTTTT. Translated: CASGLTTGSNGPGELFF. The V and J genes are TRBV12-5 and TRBJ2-2; D is possibly TRBD1 (6 bases). Germline CDR1 LGHNT, CDR2 FRNRAP. V lost 2 bases to trimming and J lost 6 bases, with 19 bases between them. The CDR3 is 17 amino acids.

This chain connects TRBV19 to TRBJ2-1, with D maybe TRBD2 (6 bases). The CDR3 runs to 14 residues. Per germline, CDR1 LNHDA and CDR2 SQIVND (reference sequence). Trimming pared 6 bases from V and 6 bases from J, leaving 15 bases between. The CDR3 nucleotides read TGTGCCAGTAGAGGGCAGGGACTGGGCAATGAGCAGTTCTTC. As protein: CASRGQGLGNEQFF.

This clone came up once. The chain joins TRBV4-3 to TRBJ1-2; TRBD1 is a possible D gene (6 bases). V lost 6 bases and J 8 bases, leaving 16 bases between the germline ends. Germline assignment: CDR1 LGHNA and CDR2 YSLEER. The CDR3 extends over 13 amino acids. Here the CDR3 reads CASRRPGAGGYTF. In DNA, the CDR3 is TGCGCCAGCAGAAGACCAGGGGCCGGAGGCTACACCTTC.

This chain connects TRBV6-2 or TRBV6-3 to TRBJ1-2; no definite D call. Looked up from germline, CDR1 is MNHEY and CDR2 is SVGEGT. V was trimmed by 5 bases and J by 1 base, leaving 17 bases between them. There are 16 residues in the CDR3. The CDR3 bases are TGTGCCAGCAGTCCCCTGCTTTGGCCCGTTAACTATGGCTACACCTTC. Its translation: CASSPLLWPVNYGYTF.

The chain couples TRBV19 to TRBJ1-3, with D maybe TRBD1 (5 bases). V was shortened by 3 bases and J by 0 bases, with 15 bases between the two germline ends. This CDR3 comprises 17 residues. Per germline, CDR1 LNHDA and CDR2 SQIVND (reference sequence). CDR3: CASSIRGSRTSGNTIYF. CDR3 nucleotides: TGTGCCAGTAGTATTCGGGGGAGTAGAACCTCTGGAAACACCATATATTTT.

J is TRBJ1-6 and V is TRBV19; a weak D match, TRBD1 (5 bases). The V gene's germline CDR1 is LNHDA and CDR2 SQIVND (reference sequence). V was shortened by 1 base and J by 3 bases, with 13 bases between the two germline ends. The CDR3 is 17 residues long. This CDR3 is CASSIARGKYYNSPLHF. DNA for the CDR3: TGTGCCAGTAGTATAGCAAGGGGTAAATACTATAATTCACCCCTCCACTTT.

This chain uses TRBV6-5 with TRBJ1-1; 7 bases line up with TRBD1. Germline CDR1 is MNHEY and CDR2 is SVGAGI. This CDR3 comprises 13 residues. V trimming: 6 bases; J trimming: 4 bases; junction bases outside the gene matches: 5. Written as DNA, the CDR3 is TGTGCCAGCAGGAAGACAGGGATCACTGAAGCTTTCTTT. This translates into CASRKTGITEAFF.

The gene calls are TRBV10-3 and TRBJ1-2; 7 bases line up with TRBD1. This CDR3 comprises 15 residues. Trimming at V came to 4 bases and at J to 0 bases, leaving 5 bases not matched to a gene. The germline CDR1 and CDR2 sequences are ENHRY and SYGVKD. The CDR3 sequence is CAISGGTDANYGYTF. Written as DNA, the CDR3 is TGTGCCATCAGTGGTGGGACAGATGCTAACTATGGCTACACCTTC.

The chain combines TRBV2 with TRBJ2-2; perhaps TRBD1 as D (6 bases). The CDR3 covers 14 residues. The V end was cut by 7 bases, the J end by 3 bases, with 12 bases between. Germline V lookup: CDR1 SNHLY, CDR2 FYNNEI. Here the CDR3 reads CASNGQTYTGELFF. The CDR3 coding sequence is TGTGCCAGCAATGGACAGACTTACACCGGGGAGCTGTTTTTT.

The rearrangement joins TRBV24-1 to TRBJ1-2, with D possibly matching TRBD1 (5 bases). Per germline, CDR1 KGHDR and CDR2 SFDVKD. This CDR3 comprises 14 residues. With 4 bases removed from V and 8 bases from J, the gap between germline ends came to 16 bases. The CDR3 coding sequence is TGTGCCACCAGTGACGGCGGGGCCCTACCGGGCTACACCTTC. Its translation: CATSDGGALPGYTF.